These T cell receptor beta chains were read from a single sample in a study of T cell changes during pregnancy in multiple sclerosis. Clones were read by immunoSEQ multiplex PCR, and TCRdb kept only the in-frame ones, dropping some. The sample lists over 50,000 clones; about nine tenths were seen once. The sequenced sample was peripheral blood, obtained in the first trimester of pregnancy. The origin of the receptors is a female donor in good health, enrolled as a control in a pregnancy study. Each CDR3 is given with its conserved first and last residue. A D gene is named only where the DNA matches it firmly.

J,D,V,CDR3,DNA
TRBJ1-1,.,TRBV16,CASSQRQVTEAFF,TGTGCCAGCAGCCAAAGGCAGGTCACTGAAGCTTTCTTT
TRBJ1-1,.,TRBV27,CASSLGRGWAEAFF,TGTGCCAGCAGTTTAGGCAGGGGCTGGGCTGAAGCTTTCTTT
TRBJ2-3,.,TRBV7-9,CASSLNQATPTDTQYF,TGTGCCAGCAGCTTAAACCAGGCGACCCCCACAGATACGCAGTATTTT
TRBJ2-7,TRBD1,TRBV19,CASSRGTAYEQYF,TGTGCCAGTAGTAGGGGGACAGCCTACGAGCAGTACTTC
TRBJ2-7,TRBD2,TRBV4-2,CASSQQGLASYEQYF,TGTGCCAGCAGCCAACAGGGACTAGCCTCCTACGAGCAGTACTTC
TRBJ2-7,TRBD2,TRBV15,CATTNKRTSGGALEQYF,TGTGCCACCACGAATAAAAGGACTAGCGGGGGGGCTCTCGAGCAGTACTTC
TRBJ2-5,TRBD1,TRBV27,CASLDREETQYF,TGTGCCAGCCTGGACAGGGAAGAGACCCAGTACTTC
TRBJ2-1,TRBD1,TRBV2,CASRLTGINEQFF,TGTGCCAGCAGACTGACAGGGATCAATGAGCAGTTCTTC
TRBJ2-7,TRBD1,TRBV10-3,CAISESGTAYEQYF,TGTGCCATCAGTGAGTCGGGGACAGCCTACGAGCAGTACTTC
TRBJ2-1,TRBD2,TRBV6-6,CASSITRREGLDEQFF,TGTGCCAGCAGCATCACACGGCGGGAGGGTTTAGATGAGCAGTTCTTC